This T cell receptor (beta chain) was recorded in a study of T cell repertoires in cytomegalovirus infection. Study information: Public TCR beta signatures were indicative of both CMV infection and a matching HLA type. Regarding the study as a whole: Cumulative frequency of public TCR beta families picked out carriers of CMV plus the relevant HLA. HLA-C-restricted CMV-specific TCR beta clonotypes prevailed in the ex vivo response.

Each CDR3 protein gets one entry after TCRdb re-called the reads with MiXCR. The sample holds 250,000 to 300,000 distinct CDR3 sequences, more than 15% seen once. A few counts support this clonotype. What it recognizes is unknown. Germline V gene data show CDR1 as SNHLY and CDR2 as FYNNEI. The CDR3 runs to 12 residues. Trimming shortened V by 7 bases and J by 4 bases, and 11 bases separated the two germline ends. The clonotype was recovered from a human donor in good health (CMV status not recorded). Some clones in this sample may be carry-over from other donors' samples. The sample was CD8+ T cells from PBMCs. This sequence joins TRBV2 and TRBJ2-7; D is perhaps TRBD1 (5 bases). CDR3 nucleotide sequence: TGTGCCAGCAAGGGCAGGGTTTACGAGCAGTACTTC. It translates to CASKGRVYEQYF.